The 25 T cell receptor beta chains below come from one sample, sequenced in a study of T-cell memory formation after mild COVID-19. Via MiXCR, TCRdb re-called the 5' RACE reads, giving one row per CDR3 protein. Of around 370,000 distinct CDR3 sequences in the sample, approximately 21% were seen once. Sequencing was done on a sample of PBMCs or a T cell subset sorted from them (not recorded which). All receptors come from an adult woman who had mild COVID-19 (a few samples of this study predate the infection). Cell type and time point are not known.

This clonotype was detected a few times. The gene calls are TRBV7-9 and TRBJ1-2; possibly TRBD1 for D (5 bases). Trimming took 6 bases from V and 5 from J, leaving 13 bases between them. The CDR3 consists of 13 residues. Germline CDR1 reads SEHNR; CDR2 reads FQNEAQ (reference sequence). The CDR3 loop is CASSRDSWYGYTF. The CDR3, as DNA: TGTGCCAGCAGTCGTGACAGTTGGTATGGCTACACCTTC.

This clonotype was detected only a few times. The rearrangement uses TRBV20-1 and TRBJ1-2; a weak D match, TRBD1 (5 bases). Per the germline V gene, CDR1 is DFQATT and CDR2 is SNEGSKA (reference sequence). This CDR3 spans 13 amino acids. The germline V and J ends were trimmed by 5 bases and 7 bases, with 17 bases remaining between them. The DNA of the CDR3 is TGCAGTGCTCCCGAGGTCAGGAGGGGTGGCTACACCTTC. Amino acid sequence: CSAPEVRRGGYTF.

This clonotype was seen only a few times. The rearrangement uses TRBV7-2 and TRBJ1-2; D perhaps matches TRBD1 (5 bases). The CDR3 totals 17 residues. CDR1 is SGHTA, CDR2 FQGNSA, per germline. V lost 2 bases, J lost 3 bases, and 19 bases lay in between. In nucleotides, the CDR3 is TGTGCCAGCAGCTTATTGGGCAGGGAGGAACAGCACTATGGCTACACCTTC. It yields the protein CASSLLGREEQHYGYTF.

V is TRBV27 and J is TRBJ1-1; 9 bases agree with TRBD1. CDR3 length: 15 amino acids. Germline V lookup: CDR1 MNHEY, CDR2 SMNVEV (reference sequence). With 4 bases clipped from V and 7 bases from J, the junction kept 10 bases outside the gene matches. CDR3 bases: TGTGCCAGCAGTTACATACAGGGGGCGTTAGGTGAAGCTTTCTTT. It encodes CASSYIQGALGEAFF.

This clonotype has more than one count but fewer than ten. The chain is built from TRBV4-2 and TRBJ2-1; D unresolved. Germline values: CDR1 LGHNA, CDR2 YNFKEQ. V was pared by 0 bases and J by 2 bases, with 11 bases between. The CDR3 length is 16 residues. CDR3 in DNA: TGTGCCAGCAGCCAAGATGGTCTTGACCCCTACAATGAGCAGTTCTTC. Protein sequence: CASSQDGLDPYNEQFF.

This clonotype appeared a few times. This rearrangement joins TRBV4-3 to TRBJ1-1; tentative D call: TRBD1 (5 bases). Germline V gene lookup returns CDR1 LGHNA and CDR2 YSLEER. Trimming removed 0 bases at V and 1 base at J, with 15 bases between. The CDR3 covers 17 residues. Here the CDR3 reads CASSQDRGVHKNTEAFF. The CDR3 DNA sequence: TGCGCCAGCAGCCAAGATCGGGGGGTCCACAAGAACACTGAAGCTTTCTTT.

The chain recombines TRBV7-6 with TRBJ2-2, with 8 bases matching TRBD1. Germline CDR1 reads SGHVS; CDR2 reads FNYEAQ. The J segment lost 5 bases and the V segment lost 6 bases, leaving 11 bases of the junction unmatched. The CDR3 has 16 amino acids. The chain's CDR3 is CASRGYGQGRTGELFF. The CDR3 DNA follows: TGTGCCAGCAGGGGGTACGGACAGGGCCGAACCGGGGAGCTGTTTTTT.

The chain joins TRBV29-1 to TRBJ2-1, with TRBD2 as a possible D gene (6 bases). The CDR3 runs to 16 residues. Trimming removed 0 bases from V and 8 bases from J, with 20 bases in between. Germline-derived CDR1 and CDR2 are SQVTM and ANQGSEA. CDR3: CSVEDWDFQKVHEQFF. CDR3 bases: TGCAGCGTTGAAGATTGGGACTTCCAGAAGGTGCATGAGCAGTTCTTC.

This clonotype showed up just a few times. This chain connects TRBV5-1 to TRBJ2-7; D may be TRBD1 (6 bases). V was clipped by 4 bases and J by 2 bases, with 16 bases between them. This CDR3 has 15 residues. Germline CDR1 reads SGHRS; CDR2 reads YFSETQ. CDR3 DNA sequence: TGCGCCAGCAGCCAAGACCCGGACAGACCCTACGAGCAGTACTTC. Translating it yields CASSQDPDRPYEQYF.

The CDR3 loop is CASSPGRGRGYEQYF. The CDR3 DNA reads TGTGCCAGCAGCCCCGGTAGGGGCCGCGGGTACGAGCAGTACTTC. The V gene is TRBV5-5, the J gene TRBJ2-7, with D perhaps given as TRBD1 or TRBD2 (5 bases each). V was clipped by 4 bases and J by 4 bases, with 18 bases between them. The CDR3 contains 15 residues. Germline values: CDR1 SGHKS, CDR2 YYEKEE (reference sequence).

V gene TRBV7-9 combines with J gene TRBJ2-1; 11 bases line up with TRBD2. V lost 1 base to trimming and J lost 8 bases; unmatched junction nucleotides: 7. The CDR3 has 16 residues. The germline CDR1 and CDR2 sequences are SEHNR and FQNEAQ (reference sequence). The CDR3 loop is CASSLVRLAGLDEQFF. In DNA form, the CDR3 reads TGTGCCAGCAGCTTAGTTCGACTAGCGGGATTGGATGAGCAGTTCTTC.

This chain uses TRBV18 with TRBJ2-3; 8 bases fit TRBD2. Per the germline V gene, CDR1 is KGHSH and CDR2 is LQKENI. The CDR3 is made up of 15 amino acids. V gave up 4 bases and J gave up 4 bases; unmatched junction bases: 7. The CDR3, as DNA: TGTGCCAGCTCACGGAGGACTAGCAAGTCAGATACGCAGTATTTT. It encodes CASSRRTSKSDTQYF.

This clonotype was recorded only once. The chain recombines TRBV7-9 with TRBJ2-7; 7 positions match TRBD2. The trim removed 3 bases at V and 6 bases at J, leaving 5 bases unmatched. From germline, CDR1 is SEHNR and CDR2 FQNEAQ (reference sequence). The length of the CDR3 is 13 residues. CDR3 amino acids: CASSLGGISEQYF. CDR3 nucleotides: TGTGCCAGCAGCTTGGGGGGGATTAGCGAGCAGTACTTC.

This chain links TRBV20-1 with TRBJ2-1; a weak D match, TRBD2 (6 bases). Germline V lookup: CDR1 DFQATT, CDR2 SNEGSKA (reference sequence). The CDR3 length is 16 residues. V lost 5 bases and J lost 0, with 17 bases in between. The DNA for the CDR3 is TGCAGTGCTCACTCGGGACTTCAAAGCTCCTACAATGAGCAGTTCTTC. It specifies CSAHSGLQSSYNEQFF.

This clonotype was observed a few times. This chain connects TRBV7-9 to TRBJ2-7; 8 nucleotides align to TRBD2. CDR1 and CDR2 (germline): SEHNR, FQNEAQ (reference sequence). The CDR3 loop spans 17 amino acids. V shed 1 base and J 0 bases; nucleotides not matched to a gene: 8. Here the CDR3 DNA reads TGTGCCAGCAGCTTAGGTGAAGCGGGAGAGGCCTCCTACGAGCAGTACTTC. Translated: CASSLGEAGEASYEQYF.

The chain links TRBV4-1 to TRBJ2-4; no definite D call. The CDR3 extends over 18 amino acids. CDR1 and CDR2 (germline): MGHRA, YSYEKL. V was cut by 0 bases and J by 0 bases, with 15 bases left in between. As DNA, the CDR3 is TGCGCCAGCAGCCAAGACTTAAACGCCTTTCTAGCCAAAAACATTCAGTACTTC. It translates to CASSQDLNAFLAKNIQYF.

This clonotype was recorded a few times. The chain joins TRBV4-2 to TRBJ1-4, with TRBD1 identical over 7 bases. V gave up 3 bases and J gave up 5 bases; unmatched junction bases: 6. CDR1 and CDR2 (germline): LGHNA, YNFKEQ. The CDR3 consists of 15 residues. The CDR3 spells CASSQYTGVNEKLFF. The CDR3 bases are TGTGCCAGCAGCCAGTATACAGGGGTAAATGAAAAACTGTTTTTT.

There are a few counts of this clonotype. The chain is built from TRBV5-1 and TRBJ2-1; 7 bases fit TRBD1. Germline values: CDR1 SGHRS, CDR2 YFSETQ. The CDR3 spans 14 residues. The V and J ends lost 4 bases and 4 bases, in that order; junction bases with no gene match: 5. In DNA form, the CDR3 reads TGCGCCAGCAGCAACGGACAGGTTTACAATGAGCAGTTCTTC. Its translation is CASSNGQVYNEQFF. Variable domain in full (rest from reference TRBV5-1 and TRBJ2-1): KAGVTQTPRYLIKTRGQQVTLSCSPISGHRSVSWYQQTPGQGLQFLFEYFSETQRNKGNFPGRFSGRQFSNSRSEMNVSTLELGDSALYLCASSNGQVYNEQFFGPGTRLTVL.

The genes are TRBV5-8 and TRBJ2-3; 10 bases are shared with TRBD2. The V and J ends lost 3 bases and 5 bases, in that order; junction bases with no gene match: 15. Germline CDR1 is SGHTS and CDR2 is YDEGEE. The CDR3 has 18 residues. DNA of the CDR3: TGTGCCAGCAGCTCCCGCCCCTTAGCGGGAGGATTCATAGATACGCAGTATTTT. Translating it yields CASSSRPLAGGFIDTQYF.

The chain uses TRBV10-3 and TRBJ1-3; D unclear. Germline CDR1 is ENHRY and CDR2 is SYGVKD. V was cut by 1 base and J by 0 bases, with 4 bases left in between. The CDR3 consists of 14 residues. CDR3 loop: CAISEWSSGNTIYF. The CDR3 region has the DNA TGTGCCATCAGTGAGTGGAGCTCTGGAAACACCATATATTTT.

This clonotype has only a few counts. CDR3 sequence reads: CASSRGDTDTQYF. The CDR3 DNA reads as TGTGCCAGCAGCCGGGGGGACACAGATACGCAGTATTTT. The gene calls are TRBV9 and TRBJ2-3, with 7 bases lining up with TRBD2. Germline V gene sequence: CDR1 SGDLS, CDR2 YYNGEE. The V and J ends lost 4 bases and 2 bases, in that order; junction bases with no gene match: 1. The CDR3 runs 13 residues.

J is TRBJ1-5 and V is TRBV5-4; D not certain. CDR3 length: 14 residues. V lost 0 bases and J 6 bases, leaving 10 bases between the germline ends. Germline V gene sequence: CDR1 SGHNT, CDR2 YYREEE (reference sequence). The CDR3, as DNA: TGTGCCAGCAGCTTGGGGAGGGTCGGTCAGCCCCAGCATTTT. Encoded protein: CASSLGRVGQPQHF.

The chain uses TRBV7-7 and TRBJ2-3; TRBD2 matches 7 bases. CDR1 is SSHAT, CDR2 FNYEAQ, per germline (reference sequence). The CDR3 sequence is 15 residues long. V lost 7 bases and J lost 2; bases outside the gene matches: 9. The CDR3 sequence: CASTPLGGDTDTQYF. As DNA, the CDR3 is TGTGCCAGCACCCCCCTGGGGGGGGACACAGATACGCAGTATTTT.

The CDR3 sequence: CSAPIAGGITDTQYF. In DNA form, the CDR3 reads TGCAGTGCCCCTATAGCGGGAGGGATCACAGATACGCAGTATTTT. The chain uses TRBV20-1 and TRBJ2-3, with TRBD2 matching over 11 bases. V dropped 6 bases and J dropped 2; count of bases not matched to a gene: 7. This CDR3 is 15 amino acids long. The germline CDR1 and CDR2 sequences are DFQATT and SNEGSKA (reference sequence).

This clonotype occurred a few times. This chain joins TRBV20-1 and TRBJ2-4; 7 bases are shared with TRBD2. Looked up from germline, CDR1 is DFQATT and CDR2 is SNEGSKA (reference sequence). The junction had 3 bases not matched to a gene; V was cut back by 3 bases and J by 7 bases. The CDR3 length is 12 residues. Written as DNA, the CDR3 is TGCAGTGCTAGCCGGCGGGGGAACATTCAGTACTTC. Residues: CSASRRGNIQYF.